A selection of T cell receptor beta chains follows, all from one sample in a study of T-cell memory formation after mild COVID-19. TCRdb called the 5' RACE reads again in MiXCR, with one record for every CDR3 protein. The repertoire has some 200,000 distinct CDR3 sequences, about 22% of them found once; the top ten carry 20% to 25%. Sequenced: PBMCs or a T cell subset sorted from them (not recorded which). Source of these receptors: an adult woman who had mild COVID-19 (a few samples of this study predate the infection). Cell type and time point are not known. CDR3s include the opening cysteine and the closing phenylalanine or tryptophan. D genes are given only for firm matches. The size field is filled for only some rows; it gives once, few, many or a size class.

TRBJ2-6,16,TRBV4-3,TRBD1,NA,CASSHDRGIGANVLTF,TGCGCCAGCAGCCATGACAGGGGAATTGGGGCCAACGTCCTGACTTTC
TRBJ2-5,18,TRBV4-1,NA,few,CASSLERPGGRGEETQYF,TGCGCCAGCAGCCTCGAACGTCCAGGGGGGCGAGGAGAGGAGACCCAGTACTTC
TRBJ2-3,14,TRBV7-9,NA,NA,CASSPRPTEDTQYF,TGTGCCAGCAGCCCGCGCCCTACAGAAGATACGCAGTATTTT
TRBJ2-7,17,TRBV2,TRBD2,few,CASRLGLAGGPSYEQYF,TGTGCCAGCCGGCTGGGGCTAGCGGGGGGGCCTTCTTACGAGCAGTACTTC
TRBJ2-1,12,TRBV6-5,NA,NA,CARPWGDNEQFF,TGTGCCAGGCCGTGGGGGGACAATGAGCAGTTCTTC
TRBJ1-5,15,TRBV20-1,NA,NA,CSADRFFPPNQPQHF,TGCAGTGCCGACAGGTTCTTTCCCCCCAATCAGCCCCAGCATTTT
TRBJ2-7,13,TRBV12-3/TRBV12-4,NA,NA,CASSLAPSFEQYF,TGTGCCAGCAGTTTAGCCCCTAGCTTCGAGCAGTACTTC
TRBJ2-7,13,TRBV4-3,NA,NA,CASSSSVGHEQYF,TGCGCCAGCAGCTCATCCGTCGGCCACGAGCAGTACTTC
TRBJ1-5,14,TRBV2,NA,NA,CASSDQHSNQPQHF,TGTGCCAGCAGTGATCAGCATAGCAATCAGCCCCAGCATTTT
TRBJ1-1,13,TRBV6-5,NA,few,CASRTVMNTEAFF,TGTGCCAGCAGAACCGTTATGAACACTGAAGCTTTCTTT
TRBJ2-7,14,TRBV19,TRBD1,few,CASSFAGQGYEQYF,TGTGCCAGTAGTTTCGCGGGACAGGGCTACGAGCAGTACTTC
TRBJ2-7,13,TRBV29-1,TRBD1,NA,CSVEGQGEGEQYF,TGCAGCGTTGAGGGACAGGGAGAAGGCGAGCAGTACTTC
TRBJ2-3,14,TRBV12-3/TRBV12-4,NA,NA,CASSEGQLTDTQYF,TGTGCCAGCAGTGAAGGTCAGTTGACAGATACGCAGTATTTT
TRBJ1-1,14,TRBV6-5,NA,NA,CCLRGRTWNTEAFF,TGTTGCCTCCGAGGGCGCACGTGGAACACTGAAGCTTTCTTT
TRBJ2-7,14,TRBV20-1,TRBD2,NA,CSARGLAGGYEQYF,TGCAGTGCTAGAGGCCTAGCGGGAGGATACGAGCAGTACTTC
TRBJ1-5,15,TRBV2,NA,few,CASSEHRNSNQPQHF,TGTGCCAGCAGTGAACACAGGAATAGCAATCAGCCCCAGCATTTT
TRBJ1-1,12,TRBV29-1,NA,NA,CSVEDPGLKAFF,TGCAGCGTTGAAGATCCGGGATTGAAAGCTTTCTTT
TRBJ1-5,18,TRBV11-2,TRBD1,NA,CASSLGLGQGEGNQPQHF,TGTGCCAGCAGCTTAGGGCTTGGACAGGGGGAAGGGAATCAGCCCCAGCATTTT
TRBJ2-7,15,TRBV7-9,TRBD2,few,CASSNPGGGTYEQYF,TGTGCCAGCAGCAACCCCGGGGGGGGGACGTACGAGCAGTACTTC
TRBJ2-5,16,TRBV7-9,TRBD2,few,CASSQGLAGLRETQYF,TGTGCCAGCAGCCAGGGACTAGCGGGACTTCGGGAGACCCAGTACTTC